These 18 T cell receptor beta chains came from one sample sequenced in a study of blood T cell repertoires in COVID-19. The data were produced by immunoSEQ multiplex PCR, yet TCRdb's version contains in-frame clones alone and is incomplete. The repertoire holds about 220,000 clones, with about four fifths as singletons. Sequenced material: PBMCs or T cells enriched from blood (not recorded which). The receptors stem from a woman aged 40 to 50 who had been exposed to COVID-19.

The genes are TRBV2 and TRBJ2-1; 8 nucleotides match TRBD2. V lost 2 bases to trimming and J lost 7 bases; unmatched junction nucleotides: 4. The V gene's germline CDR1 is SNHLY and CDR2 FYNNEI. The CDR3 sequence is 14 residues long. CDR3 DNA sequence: TGTGCCAGCAGTGAATCCCGGGGGGGGAATGAGCAGTTCTTC. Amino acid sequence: CASSESRGGNEQFF.

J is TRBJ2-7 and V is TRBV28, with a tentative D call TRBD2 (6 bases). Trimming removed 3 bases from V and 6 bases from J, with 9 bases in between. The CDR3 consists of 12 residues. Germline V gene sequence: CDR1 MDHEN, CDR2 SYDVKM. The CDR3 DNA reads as TGTGCCAGCAGTTTCTTCGGGGGCGAGCAGTACTTC. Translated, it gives CASSFFGGEQYF.

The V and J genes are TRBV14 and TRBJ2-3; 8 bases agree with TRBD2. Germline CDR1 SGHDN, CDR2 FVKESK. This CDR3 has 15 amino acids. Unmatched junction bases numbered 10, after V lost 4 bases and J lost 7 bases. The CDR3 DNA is TGTGCCAGCAGCCGACCGGGACTAGAAGTTTATACGCAGTATTTT. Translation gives CASSRPGLEVYTQYF.

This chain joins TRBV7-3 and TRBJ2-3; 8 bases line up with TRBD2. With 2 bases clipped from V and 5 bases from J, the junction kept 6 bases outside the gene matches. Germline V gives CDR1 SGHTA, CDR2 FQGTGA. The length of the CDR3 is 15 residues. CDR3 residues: CASSLLSGGGDTQYF. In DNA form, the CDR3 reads TGTGCCAGCAGCTTATTAAGCGGGGGAGGAGATACGCAGTATTTT.

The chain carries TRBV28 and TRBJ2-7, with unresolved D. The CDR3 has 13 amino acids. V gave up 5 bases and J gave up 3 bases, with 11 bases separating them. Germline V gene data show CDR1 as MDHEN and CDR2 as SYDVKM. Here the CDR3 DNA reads TGTGCCAGCAGTCCCCACCCGGGCTACGAGCAGTACTTC. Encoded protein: CASSPHPGYEQYF.

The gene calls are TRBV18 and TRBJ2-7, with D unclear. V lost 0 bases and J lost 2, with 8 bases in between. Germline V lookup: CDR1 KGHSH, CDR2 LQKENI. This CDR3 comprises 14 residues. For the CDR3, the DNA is TGTGCCAGCTCACCACCGGAACAGCCCTACGAGCAGTACTTC. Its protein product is CASSPPEQPYEQYF.

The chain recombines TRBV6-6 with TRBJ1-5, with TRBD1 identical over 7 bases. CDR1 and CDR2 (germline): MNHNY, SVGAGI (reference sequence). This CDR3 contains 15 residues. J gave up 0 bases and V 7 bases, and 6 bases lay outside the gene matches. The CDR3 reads CASTLDRYSNQPQHF. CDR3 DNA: TGTGCCAGCACCCTGGACAGGTATAGCAATCAGCCCCAGCATTTT.

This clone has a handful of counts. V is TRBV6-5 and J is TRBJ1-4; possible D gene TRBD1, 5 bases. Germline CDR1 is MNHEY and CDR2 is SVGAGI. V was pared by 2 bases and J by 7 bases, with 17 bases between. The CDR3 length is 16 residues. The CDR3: CASSYQQEGKGEKLFF. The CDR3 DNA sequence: TGTGCCAGCAGTTACCAACAGGAGGGGAAGGGTGAAAAACTGTTTTTT.

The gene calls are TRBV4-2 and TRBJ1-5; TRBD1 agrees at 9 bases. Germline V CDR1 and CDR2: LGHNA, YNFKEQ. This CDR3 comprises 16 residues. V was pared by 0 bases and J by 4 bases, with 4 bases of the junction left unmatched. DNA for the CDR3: TGTGCCAGCAGCCAAGAGGGGACAGGGCCGAATCAGCCCCAGCATTTT. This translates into CASSQEGTGPNQPQHF.

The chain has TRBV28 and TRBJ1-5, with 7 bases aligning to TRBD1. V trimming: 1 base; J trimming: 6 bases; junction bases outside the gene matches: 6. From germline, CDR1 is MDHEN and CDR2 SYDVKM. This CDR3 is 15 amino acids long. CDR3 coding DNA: TGTGCCAGCAGTTTATCGGCAGGGGGTCGTCAGCCCCAGCATTTT. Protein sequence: CASSLSAGGRQPQHF.

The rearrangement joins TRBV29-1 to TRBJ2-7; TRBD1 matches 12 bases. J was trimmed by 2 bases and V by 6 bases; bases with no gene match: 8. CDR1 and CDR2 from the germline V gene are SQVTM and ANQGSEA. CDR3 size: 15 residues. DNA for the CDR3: TGCAGCGTAGCCTCCGGGACAGGGGGCACCTACGAGCAGTACTTC. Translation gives CSVASGTGGTYEQYF.

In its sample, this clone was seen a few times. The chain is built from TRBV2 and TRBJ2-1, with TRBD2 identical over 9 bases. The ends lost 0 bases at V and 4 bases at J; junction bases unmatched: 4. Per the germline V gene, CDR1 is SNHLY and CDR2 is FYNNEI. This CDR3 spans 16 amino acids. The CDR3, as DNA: TGTGCCAGCAGTGAAGCGCTAGCGGGAAGATACAATGAGCAGTTCTTC. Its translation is CASSEALAGRYNEQFF.

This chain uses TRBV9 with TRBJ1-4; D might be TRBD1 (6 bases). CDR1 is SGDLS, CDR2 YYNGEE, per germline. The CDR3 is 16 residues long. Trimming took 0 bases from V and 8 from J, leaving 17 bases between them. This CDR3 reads CASSVATGGRGEKLFF. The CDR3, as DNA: TGTGCCAGCAGCGTAGCTACGGGGGGCCGGGGGGAAAAACTGTTTTTT.

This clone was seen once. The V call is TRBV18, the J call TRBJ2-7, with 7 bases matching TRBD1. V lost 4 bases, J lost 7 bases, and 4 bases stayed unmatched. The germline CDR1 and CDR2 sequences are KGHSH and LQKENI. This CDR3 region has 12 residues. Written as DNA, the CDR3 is TGTGCCAGCTCACAGGGGGCCGAGGAGCAGTACTTC. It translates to CASSQGAEEQYF.

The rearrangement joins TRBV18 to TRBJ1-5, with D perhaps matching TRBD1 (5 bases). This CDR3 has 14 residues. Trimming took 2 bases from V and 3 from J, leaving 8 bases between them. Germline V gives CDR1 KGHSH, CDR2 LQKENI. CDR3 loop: CASSPEQDNQPQHF. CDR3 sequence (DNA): TGTGCCAGCTCACCAGAACAGGACAATCAGCCCCAGCATTTT.

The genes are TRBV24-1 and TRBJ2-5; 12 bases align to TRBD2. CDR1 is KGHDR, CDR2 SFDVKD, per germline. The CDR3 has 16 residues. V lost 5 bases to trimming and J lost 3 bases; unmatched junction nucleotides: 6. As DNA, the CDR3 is TGTGCCACCAGTGCCGCTGGACTAGCGGGGAAAGAGACCCAGTACTTC. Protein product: CATSAAGLAGKETQYF.

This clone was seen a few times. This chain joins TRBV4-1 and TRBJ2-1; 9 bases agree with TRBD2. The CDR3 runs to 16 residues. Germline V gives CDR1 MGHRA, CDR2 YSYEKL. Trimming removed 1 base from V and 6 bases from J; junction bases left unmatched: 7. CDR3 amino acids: CASSQGWGLAGNEQFF. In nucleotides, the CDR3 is TGCGCCAGCAGCCAAGGATGGGGACTAGCTGGCAATGAGCAGTTCTTC.

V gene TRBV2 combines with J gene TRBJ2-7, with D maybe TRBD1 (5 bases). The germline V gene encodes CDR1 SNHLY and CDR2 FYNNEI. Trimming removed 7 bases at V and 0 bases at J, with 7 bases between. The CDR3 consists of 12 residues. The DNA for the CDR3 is TGTGCCAGCACAGGGAACTCCTACGAGCAGTACTTC. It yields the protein CASTGNSYEQYF.